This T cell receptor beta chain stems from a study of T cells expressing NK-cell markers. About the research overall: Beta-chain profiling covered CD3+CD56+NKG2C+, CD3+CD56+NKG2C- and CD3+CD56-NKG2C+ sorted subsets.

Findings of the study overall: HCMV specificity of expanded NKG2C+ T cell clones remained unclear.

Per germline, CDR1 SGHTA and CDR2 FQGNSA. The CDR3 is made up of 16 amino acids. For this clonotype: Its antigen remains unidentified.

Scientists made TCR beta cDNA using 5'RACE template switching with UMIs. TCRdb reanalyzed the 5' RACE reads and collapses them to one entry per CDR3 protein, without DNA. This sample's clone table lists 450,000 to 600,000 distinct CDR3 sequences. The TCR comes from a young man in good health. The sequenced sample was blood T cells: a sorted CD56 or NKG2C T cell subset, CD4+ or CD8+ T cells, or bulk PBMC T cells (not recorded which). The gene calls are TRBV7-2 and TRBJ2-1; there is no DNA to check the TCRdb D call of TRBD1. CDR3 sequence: CASSSTAGMTYNEQFF.